A single sample is the source of the 9 T cell receptor beta chains below, sequenced in a study of T cells in Graves' hyperthyroidism and ophthalmopathy. From RNA transcripts, TCR beta CDR3 regions were amplified. First-round RT-PCR targeting the TCR CDR3 was performed with the HTBI primer set. Via MiXCR, TCRdb re-called the multiplex PCR reads, giving one row per CDR3 protein. The sample has under 350,000 distinct CDR3 sequences, approximately 17% seen once. Sequencing was carried out using blood. The source is a woman aged 55-70 years with Graves' ophthalmopathy.

This clonotype was counted between two and nine times. The chain uses TRBV4-1 and TRBJ1-5, with D perhaps matching TRBD1 (5 bases). This CDR3 has 14 residues. CDR1 is MGHRA and CDR2 is YSYEKL in the germline V gene. V lost 4 bases, J lost 2 bases, and 9 bases lay in between. The CDR3 loop is CASSPRVGNQPQHF. The CDR3 bases are TGCGCCAGCAGCCCCAGGGTGGGCAATCAGCCCCAGCATTTT.

On this clonotype itself: This may come from a read error, since a much larger clone is one base off. CDR3 in DNA: TGTGCCAGCAGTTACTCGAGTCGAGACACCCCCTACGAGCAGTACTTC. This codes for CASSYSSRDTPYEQYF. The rearrangement links TRBV6-2 or TRBV6-3 to TRBJ2-7; D gene unclear. V was shortened by 0 bases and J by 2 bases, with 14 bases between the two germline ends. Germline lookup yields CDR1 MNHEY and CDR2 SVGEGT. The CDR3 is made up of 16 amino acids.

This clonotype was detected only a few times. This may be a read error, as it is one base from a much larger clone. The chain has TRBV15 and TRBJ2-1; D tentatively reads TRBD1 or TRBD2 (5 bases each). Trimming cost V 3 bases and J 6 bases, with 6 bases left between them. The CDR3 sequence is 12 residues long. CDR1 is LNHNV and CDR2 is YYDKDF in the germline V gene (reference sequence). Here the CDR3 reads CATSRRGNEQFF. CDR3 coding DNA: TGTGCCACCAGCAGGAGGGGCAATGAGCAGTTCTTC.

The chain joins TRBV28 to TRBJ2-1, with 7 bases lining up with TRBD2. Germline-derived CDR1 and CDR2 are MDHEN and SYDVKM. The CDR3 consists of 16 residues. Germline trimming cut 3 bases from V and 0 bases from J; bases unmatched to any gene: 5. The CDR3 bases are TGTGCCAGCAGTTTGGGGGGGACGAGCTCCTACAATGAGCAGTTCTTC. This translates into CASSLGGTSSYNEQFF. The whole variable domain, remainder taken from reference TRBV28 and TRBJ2-1, is DVKVTQSSRYLVKRTGEKVFLECVQDMDHENMFWYRQDPGLGLRLIYFSYDVKMKEKGDIPEGYSVSREKKERFSLILESASTNQTSMYLCASSLGGTSSYNEQFFGPGTRLTVL.

This clonotype was detected a few times. The rearrangement uses TRBV20-1 and TRBJ2-1; 7 nucleotides align to TRBD2. The V gene's germline CDR1 is DFQATT and CDR2 SNEGSKA (reference sequence). This CDR3 spans 17 amino acids. Trimming at V came to 3 bases and at J to 4 bases, leaving 15 bases not matched to a gene. The CDR3 reads CSARSWSSPSGYNEQFF. CDR3 DNA: TGCAGTGCTAGGAGTTGGTCATCGCCTAGCGGATACAATGAGCAGTTCTTC.

This clonotype was picked up a small number of times. The chain is built from TRBV9 and TRBJ2-7, with 8 bases aligning to TRBD1. Trimming took 0 bases from V and 7 from J; bases not matched to a gene: 6. The CDR3 runs 14 residues. Germline V gene lookup returns CDR1 SGDLS and CDR2 YYNGEE. The CDR3 is CASSVGQGAGEQYF. Here the CDR3 DNA reads TGTGCCAGCAGCGTAGGGCAGGGGGCGGGTGAGCAGTACTTC. The whole variable domain, filled in from reference TRBV9 and TRBJ2-7, reads DSGVTQTPKHLITATGQRVTLRCSPRSGDLSVYWYQQSLDQGLQFLIQYYNGEERAKGNILERFSAQQFPDLHSELNLSSLELGDSALYFCASSVGQGAGEQYFGPGTRLTVT.

This clonotype showed up many times. In nucleotides, the CDR3 is TGCGCCAGCAGCTTGGGGGGAGATAATTCACCCCTCCACTTT. Translating gives CASSLGGDNSPLHF. J is TRBJ1-6 and V is TRBV5-1; D remains ambiguous. The CDR3 extends over 14 amino acids. The V gene's germline CDR1 is SGHRS and CDR2 YFSETQ. V dropped 0 bases and J dropped 5 bases, with 6 bases sitting between them.

The V call is TRBV7-3, the J call TRBJ2-3, with a weak D call TRBD1 (6 bases). Germline-derived CDR1 and CDR2 are SGHTA and FQGTGA. Trimming took off 4 bases at V and 4 bases at J, with 12 bases between the two ends. The CDR3 covers 14 residues. CDR3 coding DNA: TGTGCCAGCAGCTCCGACAGGAGTTCAGATACGCAGTATTTT. This encodes CASSSDRSSDTQYF. The whole variable domain, remainder taken from reference TRBV7-3 and TRBJ2-3, is GAGVSQTPSNKVTEKGKYVELRCDPISGHTALYWYRQSLGQGPEFLIYFQGTGAADDSGLPNDRFFAVRPEGSVSTLKIQRTERGDSAVYLCASSSDRSSDTQYFGPGTRLTVL.

This clonotype was observed at least ten times. V gene TRBV7-9 combines with J gene TRBJ2-1, with 7 bases that match TRBD1. The CDR3 sequence is 17 residues long. Germline CDR1 reads SEHNR; CDR2 reads FQNEAQ (reference sequence). With V trimmed by 5 bases and J by 0 bases, 10 bases remained unmatched. The CDR3 sequence is CASSELDGTDSYNEQFF. In nucleotides, the CDR3 is TGTGCCAGCAGCGAACTTGATGGGACAGACTCCTACAATGAGCAGTTCTTC.